Each of the 20 T cell receptor beta chains below was sequenced from the same sample in a study of blood T cells in healthy people across ages. A sample-barcoded 5' primer and a J-beta primer mix were used in a second PCR of about 7 to 11 cycles. TCRdb recomputed calls from the 5' RACE reads with MiXCR, one row per CDR3 protein. The sample gives a few hundred thousand distinct CDR3 sequences, 45% to 65% of which show up once; approximately 51% is in the top ten. The source material was blood. The receptors shown here come from a man aged 60-69 years in good health.

This chain connects TRBV7-8 to TRBJ1-2; D is possibly TRBD1 (5 bases). The germline V and J ends were trimmed by 6 bases and 3 bases, with 14 bases remaining between them. CDR3 length: 14 amino acids. Germline V gives CDR1 SGHVS, CDR2 FQNEAQ. CDR3 sequence reads: CASRQNRRDYGYTF. DNA for the CDR3: TGTGCCAGCAGACAAAACAGGAGAGACTATGGCTACACCTTC.

This chain links TRBV6-2 or TRBV6-3 with TRBJ2-1; D gene uncertain. Germline V CDR1 and CDR2: MNHEY, SVGEGT. Trimming took 7 bases from V and 3 from J, leaving 10 bases between them. CDR3 length equals 13 residues. The CDR3 here is CASTKGSYNEQFF. The CDR3 nucleotides are TGTGCCAGCACCAAGGGAAGCTACAATGAGCAGTTCTTC.

This chain links TRBV29-1 with TRBJ2-7; D may be TRBD1 (6 bases). CDR3 length: 13 residues. V lost 6 bases and J lost 5, with 17 bases in between. Germline values: CDR1 SQVTM, CDR2 ANQGSEA. CDR3 nucleotide sequence: TGCAGCGTACCGACAGGCTCTCGTGACGAGCAGTACTTC. Its translation: CSVPTGSRDEQYF.

This clonotype appeared a single time. The chain employs TRBV7-9 and TRBJ1-2, with 11 bases fitting TRBD1. The CDR3 length is 15 residues. The germline CDR1 and CDR2 sequences are SEHNR and FQNEAQ (reference sequence). After removal of 5 bases from V and 8 bases from J, the junction contained 10 bases not matched to a gene. CDR3: CASSHAGQGGWGYTF. The CDR3 DNA reads as TGTGCCAGCAGCCACGCGGGACAGGGGGGATGGGGCTACACCTTC. Together with reference TRBV7-9 and TRBJ1-2, the CDR3 gives the full variable domain: DTGVSQNPRHKITKRGQNVTFRCDPISEHNRLYWYRQTLGQGPEFLTYFQNEAQLEKSRLLSDRFSAERPKGSFSTLEIQRTEQGDSAMYLCASSHAGQGGWGYTFGSGTRLTVV.

This clonotype was detected only a few times. The chain couples TRBV6-6 to TRBJ2-5; no clear D. The V end lost 2 bases, the J end lost 7 bases, and 11 bases lay between the germline ends. CDR3 length: 13 amino acids. Per the germline V gene, CDR1 is MNHNY and CDR2 is SVGAGI (reference sequence). This CDR3 reads CASSYAAPGTQYF. The CDR3 nucleotides are TGTGCCAGCAGTTACGCCGCTCCGGGGACCCAGTACTTC.

This clonotype turned up a few times. J is TRBJ1-2 and V is TRBV20-1; D uncertain. The V and J ends lost 3 bases and 6 bases respectively, with 5 bases between them. The CDR3 totals 10 residues. The germline V gene encodes CDR1 DFQATT and CDR2 SNEGSKA (reference sequence). Written as DNA, the CDR3 is TGCAGTGCTAGTGGGCATGGCTACACCTTC. It codes for CSASGHGYTF.

The chain links TRBV2 to TRBJ1-5; D remains unclear. The germline gives CDR1 SNHLY, CDR2 FYNNEI. V lost 2 bases and J 2 bases, leaving 10 bases between the germline ends. The CDR3 totals 15 residues. The CDR3 here is CASSENGRGNQPQHF. CDR3 nucleotides: TGTGCCAGCAGTGAAAATGGGCGCGGCAATCAGCCCCAGCATTTT.

This chain uses TRBV20-1 with TRBJ2-4; 9 nucleotides align to TRBD1. V trimming: 3 bases; J trimming: 1 base; junction bases outside the gene matches: 4. CDR1 and CDR2 (germline): DFQATT, SNEGSKA (reference sequence). The CDR3 runs to 15 residues. In DNA form, the CDR3 reads TGCAGTGCTAGTGACAGGGGGTCGGCCAAAAACATTCAGTACTTC. Residues: CSASDRGSAKNIQYF.

The chain links TRBV20-1 to TRBJ2-7; D remains unclear. There are 14 residues in the CDR3. Germline CDR1 DFQATT, CDR2 SNEGSKA (reference sequence). Trimming removed 2 bases at V and 1 base at J, with 12 bases between. The CDR3 DNA reads TGCAGTGCTAGAAAGAGGCCCACATCCTACGAGCAGTACTTC. It yields the protein CSARKRPTSYEQYF.

This clonotype was observed a few times. This chain links TRBV5-6 with TRBJ1-2; 11 nucleotides agree with TRBD1. The CDR3 runs to 14 residues. From germline, CDR1 is SGHDT and CDR2 YYEEEE. J was trimmed by 6 bases and V by 3 bases; bases with no gene match: 4. The chain's CDR3 is CASSSRDRGDGYTF. The CDR3 nucleotides read TGTGCCAGCAGCTCTCGGGACAGGGGGGATGGCTACACCTTC.

This clonotype was counted ten times or more. The V and J genes are TRBV7-2 and TRBJ2-6; D unresolved. Looked up from germline, CDR1 is SGHTA and CDR2 is FQGNSA. The CDR3 has 13 residues. V lost 2 bases to trimming and J lost 2 bases, with 1 base between them. The CDR3 coding sequence is TGTGCCAGCAGCTTACCTGGGGCCAACGTCCTGACTTTC. Translation gives CASSLPGANVLTF.

This clonotype was picked up a small number of times. J is TRBJ1-4 and V is TRBV25-1, with TRBD1 as a possible D gene (6 bases). The germline V and J ends were trimmed by 5 bases and 7 bases, with 14 bases remaining between them. The CDR3 contains 14 residues. Germline lookup yields CDR1 MGHDK and CDR2 SYGVNS. CDR3 bases: TGTGCCAGCAGTCTACAGGGAGGGAGTGAAAAACTGTTTTTT. This sequence encodes CASSLQGGSEKLFF.

Here the CDR3 reads CASSYSFRDSSYEQYF. The CDR3 bases are TGTGCCAGCAGTTACTCCTTTCGGGACAGTTCCTACGAGCAGTACTTC. The chain employs TRBV6-2 or TRBV6-3 and TRBJ2-4; 7 positions match TRBD1. TRBJ2-7 matches the DNA end more closely, so the J call is doubtful. The CDR3 runs 16 residues. Germline V gene sequence: CDR1 MNHEY, CDR2 SVGEGT.

This clonotype has more than one count but fewer than ten. The gene calls are TRBV7-2 and TRBJ2-5; no clear D gene. The V end lost 1 base, the J end lost 5 bases, and 8 bases lay between the germline ends. The germline gives CDR1 SGHTA, CDR2 FQGNSA. CDR3 length equals 13 residues. The DNA of the CDR3 is TGTGCCAGCAGCTTAGGGTTTGGGGAGACCCAGTACTTC. Translation: CASSLGFGETQYF.

In the case of this clonotype: A much larger clone sits a single nucleotide away, making a read error possible. The V and J genes are TRBV12-3 or TRBV12-4 and TRBJ2-1; TRBD1 is a possible D gene (5 bases). Deletions cut 1 base from V and 10 bases from J, with 11 bases between. There are 13 residues in the CDR3. The CDR3 sequence is CASSLGWGYEQFF. CDR3 in DNA: TGTGCCAGCAGTTTAGGTTGGGGCTACGAGCAGTTCTTC.

In its sample, this clonotype was seen once. The chain employs TRBV3-1 and TRBJ2-5; D gene ambiguous. Deletions cut 0 bases from V and 13 bases from J, with 12 bases between. The CDR3 spans 12 residues. The germline V gene has CDR1 LGHDT and CDR2 YNNKEL (reference sequence). CDR3 loop: CASSQDEKTAYF. The CDR3 DNA sequence: TGTGCCAGCAGCCAAGACGAGAAGACGGCGTACTTC.

Concerning this clonotype itself: This may arise from a read error, as a much more abundant clone is one base away. The V and J genes are TRBV27 and TRBJ1-2, with unresolved D. Deletions cut 1 base from V and 10 bases from J, with 16 bases between. The germline CDR1 and CDR2 sequences are MNHEY and SMNVEV (reference sequence). The CDR3 covers 14 residues. The CDR3 DNA is TGTGCCAGCAGTTTATACCCAGCATATGGTGTCTACACCTTC. This sequence encodes CASSLYPAYGVYTF.

In its sample, this clonotype was seen a few times. The V and J genes are TRBV24-1 and TRBJ2-1; D possibly corresponds to TRBD2 (6 bases). CDR3 length: 15 residues. V lost 7 bases and J lost 1, with 13 bases in between. CDR1 is KGHDR, CDR2 SFDVKD, per germline. The chain's CDR3 is CATSPGGLSYNEQFF. DNA of the CDR3: TGTGCCACCAGCCCTGGGGGGTTATCCTACAATGAGCAGTTCTTC.

This chain joins TRBV3-1 and TRBJ2-1; TRBD2 aligns across 9 bases. V lost 1 base and J lost 3; bases outside the gene matches: 7. Germline V lookup: CDR1 LGHDT, CDR2 YNNKEL (reference sequence). CDR3 length: 17 residues. The CDR3 bases are TGTGCCAGCAGCCAAGTCGGGAGAGCGGGGGGCTACAATGAGCAGTTCTTC. As protein: CASSQVGRAGGYNEQFF.

This clonotype was observed a handful of times. V and J are TRBV12-3 or TRBV12-4 and TRBJ2-3; possible D gene TRBD2, 6 bases. V was trimmed by 1 base and J by 4 bases, leaving 18 bases between them. The CDR3 extends over 17 amino acids. CDR3 sequence reads: CASSLGWTTLVPDTQYF. CDR3 DNA sequence: TGTGCCAGCAGTTTAGGTTGGACTACACTTGTTCCAGATACGCAGTATTTT.